This TCR beta chain stems from a study of blood T cell repertoires in COVID-19. A PCR-confirmed or clinician-diagnosed COVID-19 case had contacted exposed participants within 2 weeks of entry. Trimming cost V 3 bases and J 2 bases; bases outside gene matches: 6. Per the germline V gene, CDR1 is SNHLY and CDR2 is FYNNEI. The CDR3 runs to 15 residues. Only in-frame clones appear in the TCRdb table, and some are missing; sequencing was by immunoSEQ multiplex PCR. The sample has around 340,000 clones, about nine tenths seen once. Sequencing was done on a sample of PBMCs or T cells enriched from blood (not recorded which). The V and J genes are TRBV2 and TRBJ1-2; 7 nucleotides align to TRBD1. The sequence came from a woman aged 25 to 39 who had been exposed to COVID-19. Here the CDR3 reads CASSDRAGQNYGYTF. The CDR3 region has the DNA TGTGCCAGCAGTGACAGGGCGGGACAGAACTATGGCTACACCTTC.